Below, 29 T cell receptor beta chains from the same sample are listed, as sequenced in a study of regulatory T cells in long-lasting Graves disease. Arm-PCR with iRepertoire HTBI primers amplified the CDR3 regions for these TCR beta libraries. A single record per CDR3 protein comes from TCRdb applying MiXCR to the multiplex PCR reads. The data hold some 560,000 distinct CDR3 sequences, with about 15% observed a single time. Specified time point: newly diagnosed GD, antithyroid drugs for less than 3 months. Preparation of the TCR library used RNA extracted from PBMCs. These data were also filed under a second study, of T cells in Graves' hyperthyroidism and ophthalmopathy.

The source was peripheral blood mononuclear cells (PBMCs), collected at new diagnosis, from a patient treated with antithyroid drugs. The receptors shown here come from a woman aged 35-65 years with Graves disease.

This clonotype was seen more than once but under ten times. The chain has TRBV10-3 and TRBJ1-2, with 8 bases that match TRBD1. Germline V gives CDR1 ENHRY, CDR2 SYGVKD. V lost 4 bases to trimming and J lost 8 bases; unmatched junction nucleotides: 18. There are 17 residues in the CDR3. For the CDR3, the DNA is TGTGCCATCAGTGGGGCCGGGACAGGTGGACCCTATGGCGGCTACACCTTC. This sequence encodes CAISGAGTGGPYGGYTF.

This clonotype was detected many times. One end of the junction varies from germline; a read error may be responsible. The rearrangement uses TRBV4-1 and TRBJ1-1, with TRBD1 matching 7 bases. Germline assignment: CDR1 MGHRA and CDR2 YSYEKL. CDR3 length: 11 amino acids. The CDR3 protein is CASSQGGEAFF. The CDR3 DNA sequence: TGTGCCAGCAGCCAGGGGGGGGAAGCTTTCTTT.

This clonotype was detected a few times. This chain uses TRBV4-1 with TRBJ1-4; 7 bases are shared with TRBD1. This CDR3 contains 15 residues. Germline values: CDR1 MGHRA, CDR2 YSYEKL. Losses at the gene ends were 4 bases for V and 2 bases for J; bases not matched to a gene: 4. The chain's CDR3 is CASSPTGVTNEKLFF. In nucleotides, the CDR3 is TGCGCCAGCAGCCCCACAGGGGTCACTAATGAAAAACTGTTTTTT.

The table lists this clonotype with many counts. The chain links TRBV20-1 to TRBJ2-2, with no clear D. There are 12 residues in the CDR3. The V and J ends lost 1 base and 6 bases respectively, with 6 bases between them. CDR1 and CDR2 from the germline V gene are DFQATT and SNEGSKA (reference sequence). CDR3 amino acids: CSARVTAGELFF. CDR3 nucleotide sequence: TGCAGTGCTAGAGTGACTGCCGGGGAGCTGTTTTTT.

The chain carries TRBV7-9 and TRBJ2-3, with D unresolved. Germline CDR1 and CDR2: SEHNR and FQNEAQ (reference sequence). V was clipped by 4 bases and J by 0 bases, with 11 bases between them. The CDR3 contains 15 residues. CDR3 coding DNA: TGTGCCAGCAGCTCACAGATACTTAGCACAGATACGCAGTATTTT. Amino acids: CASSSQILSTDTQYF. Using reference TRBV7-9 and TRBJ2-3 for the parts outside the CDR3, the full variable domain is DTGVSQNPRHKITKRGQNVTFRCDPISEHNRLYWYRQTLGQGPEFLTYFQNEAQLEKSRLLSDRFSAERPKGSFSTLEIQRTEQGDSAMYLCASSSQILSTDTQYFGPGTRLTVL.

There are a few counts of this clonotype. The V gene is TRBV14, the J gene TRBJ1-2, with D perhaps TRBD1 (5 bases). V gave up 1 base and J gave up 4 bases, with 10 bases separating them. Germline V gives CDR1 SGHDN, CDR2 FVKESK. The CDR3 sequence is 14 residues long. CDR3 coding DNA: TGTGCCAGCAGCCAAGTCGGGACGTTCTATGGCTACACCTTC. Its translation: CASSQVGTFYGYTF. Full variable domain (rest looked up from reference TRBV14 and TRBJ1-2): EAGVTQFPSHSVIEKGQTVTLRCDPISGHDNLYWYRRVMGKEIKFLLHFVKESKQDESGMPNNRFLAERTGGTYSTLKVQPAELEDSGVYFCASSQVGTFYGYTFGSGTRLTVV.

This clonotype was counted ten times or more. V and J are TRBV6-1 and TRBJ1-2, with TRBD1 matching 7 bases. The CDR3 loop spans 14 amino acids. Germline V gene data show CDR1 as MNHNS and CDR2 as SASEGT. V was clipped by 6 bases and J by 8 bases; unmatched bases: 12. Here the CDR3 DNA reads TGTGCCAGCAGGGGAGGACAGGCGTCTTGGGGCTACACCTTC. Residues: CASRGGQASWGYTF.

This clonotype appeared many times. The chain carries TRBV5-6 and TRBJ2-5; D may correspond to TRBD1 or TRBD2 (5 bases each). In germline, CDR1 is SGHDT, CDR2 YYEEEE. V was shortened by 3 bases and J by 5 bases, with 14 bases between the two germline ends. This CDR3 has 14 residues. CDR3 DNA: TGTGCCAGCAGCTGGGGACCCAATGGGGAGACCCAGTACTTC. It translates to CASSWGPNGETQYF.

This clonotype has ten or more counts. The CDR3 DNA reads TGCAGCGTACCCCGGGCCGACCTGAACACTGAAGCTTTCTTT. It specifies CSVPRADLNTEAFF. The rearrangement links TRBV29-1 to TRBJ1-1; D is unresolved. V lost 6 bases to trimming and J lost 0 bases, with 14 bases between them. The germline V gene has CDR1 SQVTM and CDR2 ANQGSEA. This CDR3 contains 14 residues.

A few counts support this clonotype. A much larger clone differs from this one at a single base, so this may be a read error. The gene calls are TRBV20-1 and TRBJ2-5; no clear D. The CDR3 totals 13 residues. Per germline, CDR1 DFQATT and CDR2 SNEGSKA (reference sequence). Trimming took 5 bases from V and 5 from J, leaving 15 bases between them. The CDR3 loop is CSAVYDEPETQYF. CDR3 nucleotides: TGCAGTGCTGTTTACGACGAGCCGGAGACCCAGTACTTC.

At least ten counts were recorded for this clonotype. The chain links TRBV12-3 or TRBV12-4 to TRBJ1-2; D is unclear. V lost 2 bases, J lost 4 bases, and 11 bases lay in between. The CDR3 has 14 amino acids. As DNA, the CDR3 is TGTGCCAGCAGTTTAACCGCGGACTCCTATGGCTACACCTTC. It translates to CASSLTADSYGYTF.

Turning to this clonotype: Its ends do not fully match the called genes, so a read error is possible. This chain links TRBV7-7 with TRBJ2-5; D unclear. Germline V lookup: CDR1 SSHAT, CDR2 FNYEAQ (reference sequence). CDR3 size: 13 residues. Here the CDR3 reads CASSLNMPGTQYF. DNA of the CDR3: TGTGCTAGCAGCTTAAACATGCCGGGGACCCAGTACTTC.

The rearrangement uses TRBV7-9 and TRBJ1-5, with a weak D call TRBD1 (5 bases). The germline V and J ends were trimmed by 5 bases and 2 bases, with 19 bases remaining between them. The CDR3 extends over 17 amino acids. Germline V CDR1 and CDR2: SEHNR, FQNEAQ (reference sequence). This chain's CDR3 is CASSDPGNRLGNQPQHF. DNA for the CDR3: TGTGCCAGCAGCGACCCGGGGAACAGGCTGGGCAATCAGCCCCAGCATTTT.

This clonotype has at least ten counts. The chain uses TRBV30 and TRBJ1-4; possible D gene TRBD1, 5 bases. The CDR3 consists of 15 residues. V gave up 0 bases and J gave up 6 bases, with 14 bases separating them. Per the germline V gene, CDR1 is GTSNPN and CDR2 is SVGIG (reference sequence). CDR3 coding DNA: TGTGCCTGGAGTGTACCCGGGACGGCCCATGAAAAACTGTTTTTT. Protein sequence: CAWSVPGTAHEKLFF.

The V call is TRBV18, the J call TRBJ1-2; D not certain. Between the trimmed V and J ends, which lost 3 bases and 0 bases, there was a span of 11 bases. Germline-derived CDR1 and CDR2 are KGHSH and LQKENI. The CDR3 runs 15 residues. Here the CDR3 DNA reads TGTGCCAGCTCACCGTCAGGCCACTCTAACTATGGCTACACCTTC. Translated: CASSPSGHSNYGYTF.

This clonotype has just a few counts. A read error is possible here, since a much larger clone lies one base away. The chain combines TRBV28 with TRBJ1-2; 7 bases agree with TRBD1. CDR3 length equals 17 residues. The germline gives CDR1 MDHEN, CDR2 SYDVKM. CDR3: CASSPMSAGGLDYGHTF. In nucleotides, the CDR3 is TGTGCCAGCAGTCCTATGTCGGCAGGGGGGCTCGACTATGGCCACACCTTC.

This sequence joins TRBV19 and TRBJ1-1; D gene unclear. Per germline, CDR1 LNHDA and CDR2 SQIVND (reference sequence). CDR3 length equals 13 residues. Trimming left V 6 bases short and J 4 bases short, with 12 bases between. CDR3 sequence reads: CASRISGSTEAFF. CDR3 sequence (DNA): TGTGCCAGTAGGATATCGGGGAGCACTGAAGCTTTCTTT.

This chain connects TRBV6-2 or TRBV6-3 to TRBJ1-1; 7 nucleotides align to TRBD1. Germline V gives CDR1 MNHEY, CDR2 SVGEGT. V was clipped by 8 bases and J by 0 bases; unmatched bases: 15. The CDR3 has 17 residues. CDR3 coding DNA: TGTGCCAGCGCCTTACGTCCGCCAGGGGGGTTGAACACTGAAGCTTTCTTT. It translates to CASALRPPGGLNTEAFF.

For this clonotype: A clone one base away is much larger, so this may be a read error. This chain joins TRBV7-3 and TRBJ2-1; D is perhaps TRBD1 or TRBD2 (5 bases each). The germline CDR1 and CDR2 sequences are SGHTA and FQGTGA. The CDR3 length is 13 residues. CDR3 region: CASNLSLGDEQFF. CDR3 bases: TGTGCCAGCAACTTATCCCTGGGGGATGAGCAGTTCTTC.

This clonotype was seen more than once but under ten times. This chain joins TRBV4-1 and TRBJ1-5, with 10 bases matching TRBD1. The junction had 5 bases not matched to a gene; V was cut back by 1 base and J by 2 bases. The CDR3 sequence is 17 residues long. Germline CDR1 MGHRA, CDR2 YSYEKL. The CDR3 coding sequence is TGCGCCAGCAGCCAAGGAATGGGACAGGGGCGCAATCAGCCCCAGCATTTT. Residues: CASSQGMGQGRNQPQHF.

This clonotype has ten or more counts. This rearrangement joins TRBV9 to TRBJ1-1; unclear D gene. Germline loops: CDR1 SGDLS, CDR2 YYNGEE. V shed 4 bases and J shed 4 bases, with 11 bases lying between them. This CDR3 has 13 residues. In DNA, the CDR3 is TGTGCCAGCAGCCCAACCGGATCCACTGAAGCTTTCTTT. Translated: CASSPTGSTEAFF.

The chain recombines TRBV7-9 with TRBJ2-5; D gene uncertain. Trimming cost V 0 bases and J 1 base, with 6 bases left between them. CDR1 SEHNR and CDR2 FQNEAQ come from the germline V gene (reference sequence). The CDR3 totals 14 residues. For the CDR3, the DNA is TGTGCCAGCAGCTTAGCAGCGCTCCAAGAGACCCAGTACTTC. It encodes CASSLAALQETQYF.

There are many counts of this clonotype. The chain employs TRBV6-1 and TRBJ2-7; D gene uncertain. CDR3 size: 14 residues. The germline gives CDR1 MNHNS, CDR2 SASEGT. Trimming took off 3 bases at V and 1 base at J, with 10 bases between the two ends. The CDR3 region is CASSDPGVSYEQYF. The CDR3 nucleotides read TGTGCCAGCAGTGATCCCGGCGTTTCCTACGAGCAGTACTTC.

This clonotype was observed a handful of times. The gene calls are TRBV2 and TRBJ1-4; 7 positions agree with TRBD1. CDR1 SNHLY and CDR2 FYNNEI come from the germline V gene. The ends lost 6 bases at V and 2 bases at J; junction bases unmatched: 9. The CDR3 has 16 amino acids. The CDR3 sequence: CASRQSGGTTNEKLFF. Written as DNA, the CDR3 is TGTGCCAGCAGGCAGTCAGGGGGGACCACTAATGAAAAACTGTTTTTT.

The sample holds many counts of this clonotype. The chain carries TRBV28 and TRBJ2-7, with a tentative D call TRBD2 (5 bases). The CDR3 is 13 amino acids. Germline values: CDR1 MDHEN, CDR2 SYDVKM. V was clipped by 5 bases and J by 3 bases, with 11 bases between them. The CDR3 reads CASSTPGNYEQYF. The CDR3 coding sequence is TGTGCCAGCAGTACCCCGGGGAACTACGAGCAGTACTTC. Combining the CDR3 with reference TRBV28 and TRBJ2-7 gives the whole variable domain DVKVTQSSRYLVKRTGEKVFLECVQDMDHENMFWYRQDPGLGLRLIYFSYDVKMKEKGDIPEGYSVSREKKERFSLILESASTNQTSMYLCASSTPGNYEQYFGPGTRLTVT.

J is TRBJ2-2 and V is TRBV9; D uncertain. This CDR3 contains 11 residues. The germline V gene has CDR1 SGDLS and CDR2 YYNGEE. V gave up 2 bases and J gave up 10 bases, with 6 bases separating them. As DNA, the CDR3 is TGTGCCAGCAGCGTTAGTACGGAGCTGTTTTTT. Residues: CASSVSTELFF.

The table lists this clonotype with many counts. V is TRBV12-3 or TRBV12-4 and J is TRBJ2-5; D is ambiguous. CDR3 length: 12 residues. Trimming left V 5 bases short and J 4 bases short, with 8 bases between. In nucleotides, the CDR3 is TGTGCCAGCAGTCCGGTGACAGAGACCCAGTACTTC. This codes for CASSPVTETQYF.

This clonotype was counted ten times or more. The chain's CDR3 is CSASVGTVNTEAFF. DNA of the CDR3: TGCAGTGCTAGTGTGGGGACAGTGAACACTGAAGCTTTCTTT. This chain links TRBV20-1 with TRBJ1-1; 7 nucleotides line up with TRBD1. The CDR3 is 14 amino acids. The germline CDR1 and CDR2 sequences are DFQATT and SNEGSKA (reference sequence). V lost 3 bases, J lost 0 bases, and 4 bases stayed unmatched.

There are many counts of this clonotype. This rearrangement joins TRBV5-8 to TRBJ1-2; 8 nucleotides align to TRBD1. Germline V gene lookup returns CDR1 SGHTS and CDR2 YDEGEE. The trim removed 1 base at V and 1 base at J, leaving 6 bases unmatched. The CDR3 length is 16 residues. DNA of the CDR3: TGTGCCAGCAGCTTGTTGGGACAGGCCGATAACTATGGCTACACCTTC. Its protein product is CASSLLGQADNYGYTF.